This T cell receptor (beta chain) derives from a study of blood T cell repertoires in COVID-19. Looking at the study overall: Material from acute and convalescent COVID-19 was sourced from the United States, Italy and Spain. T cells, B-cell-depleted T cells, or PBMCs provided the cDNA or gDNA that served as material.

CDR1 and CDR2 (germline): SGDLS, YYNGEE. The CDR3 is 16 amino acids. V was clipped by 0 bases and J by 2 bases, with 12 bases between them. Original handling: Reference gene primer amplification gave estimated nucleated cell counts. Data came from immunoSEQ multiplex PCR; TCRdb stores just in-frame clones and leaves some out. V and J calls and clone size are copied from that table; D and trimming were computed from the DNA. Here the sample spans over 90,000 clones, less than 90% being singletons. This clone came up once. The chain has TRBV9 and TRBJ1-3; D is uncertain. Sequencing used peripheral blood. This receptor was taken from a human donor in a cohort sampled during active COVID-19. The CDR3 region has the DNA TGTGCCAGCAGCGTAGGAGTCTCTACGACTGGAAACACCATATATTTT. Its translation: CASSVGVSTTGNTIYF.